This TCR beta chain was captured by sequencing in a study of T cells in Graves' hyperthyroidism and ophthalmopathy. The TCR beta CDR3 regions underwent amplification using RNA transcripts as the source. The study used the HTBI primer set for a first-round RT-PCR of the TCR CDR3. TCRdb called the multiplex PCR reads again in MiXCR, with one record for every CDR3 protein. The sample lists 700,000 or so distinct CDR3 sequences; roughly 17% were seen once. This clonotype has just a few counts. There are 15 residues in the CDR3. Germline V gene sequence: CDR1 ENHRY, CDR2 SYGVKD. V gave up 6 bases and J gave up 4 bases, with 17 bases separating them.

Sequences were obtained from blood. The TCR comes from a man between 18 and 29 years old with Graves' hyperthyroidism. This chain links TRBV10-3 with TRBJ2-3; D might be TRBD2 (6 bases). The CDR3 region has the DNA TGTGCCATCAGGGGGGGTGCCGGCACCCCAGATACGCAGTATTTT. Translating it yields CAIRGGAGTPDTQYF.